Listed here are 18 T cell receptor beta chains from one sample, sequenced in a study of somatic mutations in cytotoxic T cells in rheumatoid arthritis (dated 2017 in TCRdb). The library was made by the immunoSEQ multiplex PCR assay. TCRdb took this table from immuneACCESS and kept in-frame rearrangements with V and J called. Such tables lack part of the clones; where checked against another copy, unresolved V genes explain under half of the gap, and the rest is unexplained. The sample has 16,000 or so clones on record, over 60% of them singletons. The top ten clones comprise approximately 5% of the sample. The sample consisted of CD8+ T cells sorted from blood. The receptors here all came from an adult with rheumatoid arthritis.

This clone has more than one count but fewer than ten. The rearrangement joins TRBV7-9 to TRBJ1-2; possible D gene TRBD1, 6 bases. The CDR3 spans 15 residues. V gave up 5 bases and J gave up 8 bases, with 21 bases separating them. Germline-derived CDR1 and CDR2 are SEHNR and FQNEAQ (reference sequence). The CDR3 DNA reads as TGTGCCAGCAGCCCTCCGCTGGGGGCCCGGGTCGGCTACACCTTC. Its protein is CASSPPLGARVGYTF.

V and J are TRBV5-1 and TRBJ2-1; possibly TRBD2 for D (5 bases). The ends were cut back, 2 bases at V and 3 bases at J, with 12 bases in the middle. The CDR3 has 15 amino acids. Germline-derived CDR1 and CDR2 are SGHRS and YFSETQ. The CDR3, as DNA: TGCGCCAGCAGCTTTTTCCGGGAAAACTACAATGAGCAGTTCTTC. It translates to CASSFFRENYNEQFF.

The chain couples TRBV5-5 to TRBJ1-3; D not certain. The CDR3 totals 16 residues. V dropped 0 bases and J dropped 1 base, with 11 bases sitting between them. Germline assignment: CDR1 SGHKS and CDR2 YYEKEE (reference sequence). The CDR3 DNA follows: TGTGCCAGCAGCTTGGATTCGGAACTTTCTGGAAACACCATATATTTT. It codes for CASSLDSELSGNTIYF.

The chain recombines TRBV6-4 with TRBJ2-7; possible D gene TRBD1, 6 bases. The CDR3 is made up of 17 amino acids. The V end lost 0 bases, the J end lost 4 bases, and 19 bases lay between the germline ends. Germline assignment: CDR1 MRHNA and CDR2 SNTAGT. The CDR3 sequence is CASSDSPWTVRGYEQYF. CDR3 DNA: TGTGCCAGCAGTGACTCCCCCTGGACAGTAAGGGGATACGAGCAGTACTTC.

The rearrangement uses TRBV12-2 and TRBJ1-2; the table calls TRBD1, which could not be checked here. TRBV12-2 is assigned pseudogene status. CDR3 length: 13 residues. The CDR3 here is CARADRNTYGYTF. In DNA form, the CDR3 reads TGTGCAAGGGCCGACAGGAATACGTATGGCTACACCTTC.

DNA of the CDR3: TGTGCCAGCAGTCTCGTAGACGGGGGGTACAATGAGCAGTTCTTC. This gives the protein CASSLVDGGYNEQFF. V usage is TRBV6-5 and J usage is TRBJ2-1; 7 bases are a match to TRBD2. Losses at the gene ends were 5 bases for V and 4 bases for J; bases not matched to a gene: 8. The CDR3 has 15 residues. Per germline, CDR1 MNHEY and CDR2 SVGAGI.

The chain combines TRBV7-9 with TRBJ2-3; maybe TRBD1 (6 bases). V was cut by 3 bases and J by 8 bases, with 6 bases left in between. CDR1 is SEHNR, CDR2 FQNEAQ, per germline (reference sequence). The CDR3 extends over 11 amino acids. CDR3 protein: CASSLDSTQYF. The CDR3 DNA reads TGTGCCAGCAGCTTGGACAGTACGCAGTATTTT.

This clone was picked up a small number of times. This chain connects TRBV2 to TRBJ1-2; maybe TRBD1 (5 bases). Between the trimmed V and J ends, which lost 6 bases and 4 bases, there was a span of 15 bases. The CDR3 sequence is 14 residues long. Germline-derived CDR1 and CDR2 are SNHLY and FYNNEI. CDR3: CASRPKGEGYGYTF. In nucleotides, the CDR3 is TGTGCCAGCAGACCTAAAGGGGAGGGCTATGGCTACACCTTC.

The chain joins TRBV6-5 to TRBJ2-7; D is ambiguous. Germline V gene sequence: CDR1 MNHEY, CDR2 SVGAGI. Trimming stripped 6 bases from V and 2 bases from J, with 17 bases between. This CDR3 spans 15 amino acids. The chain's CDR3 is CASSPLSSATYEQYF. The CDR3, as DNA: TGTGCCAGCAGCCCTCTCTCATCCGCAACCTACGAGCAGTACTTC.

The CDR3 region is CASSLATYGETQYF. CDR3 coding DNA: TGTGCCAGCAGCCTTGCTACGTACGGGGAGACCCAGTACTTC. This chain connects TRBV5-6 to TRBJ2-5; D not certain. The V and J ends lost 4 bases and 5 bases respectively, with 15 bases between them. Germline CDR1 reads SGHDT; CDR2 reads YYEEEE. The CDR3 runs 14 residues.

This chain uses TRBV9 with TRBJ1-2; D perhaps matches TRBD1 (6 bases). This CDR3 is 12 amino acids long. V lost 6 bases to trimming and J lost 5 bases, with 11 bases between them. Germline assignment: CDR1 SGDLS and CDR2 YYNGEE. The CDR3 here is CASTQGAYGYTF. Written as DNA, the CDR3 is TGTGCCAGCACACAGGGCGCTTATGGCTACACCTTC.

As regards this clone: At one of its ends the junction is not consistent with the germline gene, which may arise from a read error. The rearrangement joins TRBV30 to TRBJ1-1; D may be TRBD1 (5 bases). CDR1 GTSNPN and CDR2 SVGIG come from the germline V gene (reference sequence). The CDR3 is 12 residues long. The CDR3 loop is CAWGVRGTEAFF. Here the CDR3 DNA reads TGTGCCTGGGGTGTACGGGGGACTGAAGCTTTCTTT.

CDR3 nucleotides: TGTGCCAGCAACCGGCTGAAGGGTGGCAATCAGCCCCAGCATTTT. Residues: CASNRLKGGNQPQHF. The rearrangement links TRBV25-1 to TRBJ1-5; D gene unclear. The CDR3 consists of 15 residues. The germline V gene encodes CDR1 MGHDK and CDR2 SYGVNS. Trimming removed 7 bases at V and 2 bases at J, with 15 bases between. The whole variable domain, remainder taken from reference TRBV25-1 and TRBJ1-5, is EADIYQTPRYLVIGTGKKITLECSQTMGHDKMYWYQQDPGMELHLIHYSYGVNSTEKGDLSSESTVSRIRTEHFPLTLESARPSHTSQYLCASNRLKGGNQPQHFGDGTRLSIL.

J is TRBJ1-2 and V is TRBV2, with 9 positions matching TRBD1. This CDR3 has 21 residues. J was trimmed by 2 bases and V by 3 bases; bases with no gene match: 22. Germline V CDR1 and CDR2: SNHLY, FYNNEI. CDR3 DNA: TGTGCCAGCAGTGACCCTGACCGACAGGGGGTCCCCTCACGGACAAACTATGGCTACACCTTC. It yields the protein CASSDPDRQGVPSRTNYGYTF.

The chain links TRBV7-9 to TRBJ1-3; D is ambiguous. V lost 10 bases and J 0 bases, leaving 13 bases between the germline ends. CDR1 and CDR2 (germline): SEHNR, FQNEAQ (reference sequence). The CDR3 extends over 14 amino acids. CDR3 sequence: CATQQPNSGNTIYF. In nucleotides, the CDR3 is TGTGCCACGCAACAGCCTAACTCTGGAAACACCATATATTTT.

V is TRBV7-6 and J is TRBJ1-2, with D perhaps TRBD1 (5 bases). The V end was cut by 5 bases, the J end by 0 bases, with 34 bases between. The CDR3 is 22 amino acids. Germline V CDR1 and CDR2: SGHVS, FNYEAQ. The CDR3 sequence is CASSPLKGGGKLREDANYGYTF. The CDR3 DNA follows: TGTGCCAGCAGCCCTCTTAAAGGTGGGGGGAAGTTGAGGGAAGATGCTAACTATGGCTACACCTTC.

J is TRBJ1-4 and V is TRBV4-1, with a weak D call TRBD1 (6 bases). V gave up 1 base and J gave up 6 bases, with 12 bases separating them. This CDR3 contains 15 residues. CDR1 MGHRA and CDR2 YSYEKL come from the germline V gene. CDR3 bases: TGCGCCAGCAGCCAAGGCCGGGACAAAGATGAAAAACTGTTTTTT. Translated, it gives CASSQGRDKDEKLFF.

The chain links TRBV25-1 to TRBJ1-5, with a weak D call TRBD1 (6 bases). This CDR3 comprises 14 residues. Germline loops: CDR1 MGHDK, CDR2 SYGVNS. The V gene lost 2 bases and the J gene lost 10 bases, with 15 bases spanning the gap. The CDR3 protein is CASSEGGLHFPQHF. CDR3 bases: TGTGCCAGCAGTGAAGGGGGGCTCCATTTTCCCCAGCATTTT.